Listed below are T cell receptor beta chains from one sample, sequenced in a study of early T cells in non-severe SARS-CoV-2 infection. MiXCR was run by TCRdb on the 5' RACE reads, yielding one entry per CDR3 protein. The sample yields tens of thousands of distinct CDR3 sequences, around 6.6% seen once. Specimen: whole blood, collected at baseline. These receptors all stem from an adult who was a healthcare worker with PCR-confirmed SARS-CoV-2 infection or an uninfected control (not recorded which). Both conserved end residues are part of each CDR3. Fields, in order: D gene, J gene, clone size, V gene, CDR3 DNA, CDR3 protein. The D gene is left open where the match is weak. For some rows the clone size is stated as once, few or many, or as a class when expanded; others skip it.

d_gene: .; j_gene: TRBJ2-3; abundance: many; v_gene: TRBV28; CDR3nt: TGTGCCAGCAGCCCCTCCCCAGTCACAGATACGCAGTATTTT; CDR3aa: CASSPSPVTDTQYF
d_gene: TRBD1; j_gene: TRBJ1-6; abundance: .; v_gene: TRBV7-3; CDR3nt: TGTGCCAGCAGCCTCCGACAGGGTAACCCCCTCCACTTT; CDR3aa: CASSLRQGNPLHF
d_gene: .; j_gene: TRBJ2-2; abundance: many; v_gene: TRBV7-7; CDR3nt: TGTGCTAGCGGACACGACAGGTTCACCGGGGAGCTGTTTTTT; CDR3aa: CASGHDRFTGELFF
d_gene: .; j_gene: TRBJ1-5; abundance: medium-sized; v_gene: TRBV20-1; CDR3nt: TGCAGTGCTAGATGGCAGCTAAATCAGCCCCAGCATTTT; CDR3aa: CSARWQLNQPQHF
d_gene: TRBD2; j_gene: TRBJ2-7; abundance: few; v_gene: TRBV6-5; CDR3nt: TGTGCCAGCAGAACTATAGCGGGGGGGCCTGAGTACTTC; CDR3aa: CASRTIAGGPEYF
d_gene: .; j_gene: TRBJ2-1; abundance: .; v_gene: TRBV19; CDR3nt: TGTGCCAGTAGTCTTCGGGGAACTCTCTCCTACAATGAGCAGTTCTTC; CDR3aa: CASSLRGTLSYNEQFF
d_gene: TRBD2; j_gene: TRBJ2-2; abundance: .; v_gene: TRBV29-1; CDR3nt: TGCAGCGTCGCATTAAGCGGGGGGGCTTACACCGGGGAGCTGTTTTTT; CDR3aa: CSVALSGGAYTGELFF
d_gene: TRBD2; j_gene: TRBJ2-3; abundance: few; v_gene: TRBV7-8; CDR3nt: TGTGCCAGCAGCCAAAGATTAGCGGGGGAGTCCACAGATACGCAGTATTTT; CDR3aa: CASSQRLAGESTDTQYF
d_gene: .; j_gene: TRBJ2-1; abundance: many; v_gene: TRBV12-3/TRBV12-4; CDR3nt: TGTGCCAGCAGTTCATCACGTAGGTCTAATGAGCAGTTCTTC; CDR3aa: CASSSSRRSNEQFF
d_gene: TRBD2; j_gene: TRBJ2-1; abundance: many; v_gene: TRBV5-4; CDR3nt: TGTGCCAGCAGCTTGGACGGGGGGGCTTACAATGAGCAGTTCTTC; CDR3aa: CASSLDGGAYNEQFF
d_gene: .; j_gene: TRBJ2-7; abundance: .; v_gene: TRBV10-3; CDR3nt: TGTGCCAGCCTCGACAGCTACGAGCAGTACTTC; CDR3aa: CASLDSYEQYF
d_gene: TRBD1; j_gene: TRBJ2-7; abundance: few; v_gene: TRBV29-1; CDR3nt: TGCAGCGTTGAAGGGGGACAGGGTGTCAACGAGCAGTACTTC; CDR3aa: CSVEGGQGVNEQYF
d_gene: .; j_gene: TRBJ1-6; abundance: few; v_gene: TRBV7-9; CDR3nt: TGTGCCAGCAGCCCCGAGGTCGGGTCACCCCTCCACTTT; CDR3aa: CASSPEVGSPLHF
d_gene: .; j_gene: TRBJ2-1; abundance: many; v_gene: TRBV14; CDR3nt: TGTGCCAGCAGCCAAGACCGGGCTGGGCAGTTCTTC; CDR3aa: CASSQDRAGQFF
d_gene: TRBD1; j_gene: TRBJ1-1; abundance: few; v_gene: TRBV29-1; CDR3nt: TGCAGCACCTGGACAGGGGCGAACACTGAAGCTTTCTTT; CDR3aa: CSTWTGANTEAFF
d_gene: .; j_gene: TRBJ1-1; abundance: .; v_gene: TRBV2; CDR3nt: TGTGCCAGCAGCGGGTCGGGACGCATGAACACTGAAGCTTTCTTT; CDR3aa: CASSGSGRMNTEAFF
d_gene: .; j_gene: TRBJ1-6; abundance: medium-sized; v_gene: TRBV28; CDR3nt: TGTGCCAGCAGTGTAAGGACGTATAATTCACCCCTCCACTTT; CDR3aa: CASSVRTYNSPLHF
d_gene: TRBD1; j_gene: TRBJ2-5; abundance: many; v_gene: TRBV28; CDR3nt: TGCGCGAAGGGACAGCAAGAGACCCAGTACTTC; CDR3aa: CAKGQQETQYF
d_gene: .; j_gene: TRBJ2-1; abundance: .; v_gene: TRBV12-3/TRBV12-4; CDR3nt: TGTGCCAGCAGTTTAGTGAGGGGGTCTTACAATGAGCAGTTCTTC; CDR3aa: CASSLVRGSYNEQFF
d_gene: .; j_gene: TRBJ2-5; abundance: few; v_gene: TRBV10-3; CDR3nt: TGTGCCATCAGTGAGTCTGGCAGCCAAGAGACCCAGTACTTC; CDR3aa: CAISESGSQETQYF
d_gene: .; j_gene: TRBJ2-4; abundance: .; v_gene: TRBV28; CDR3nt: TGTGCCAGCAGTGAGGTGGGGGACATGGAGGACATTCAGTACTTC; CDR3aa: CASSEVGDMEDIQYF
d_gene: .; j_gene: TRBJ2-7; abundance: few; v_gene: TRBV10-3; CDR3nt: TGTGCCATCAGTGAGTCGAGGACCATCTACGAGCAGTACTTC; CDR3aa: CAISESRTIYEQYF
d_gene: TRBD2; j_gene: TRBJ2-2; abundance: many; v_gene: TRBV20-1; CDR3nt: TGCAGTGCGCACCCTACCGAATGGACTAGCGGGGGACTCGCGAACACCGGGGAGCTGTTTTTT; CDR3aa: CSAHPTEWTSGGLANTGELFF
d_gene: .; j_gene: TRBJ2-7; abundance: few; v_gene: TRBV19; CDR3nt: TGTGCCAGTAGTTTCCGGGACGGGGCCTACGAGCAGTACTTC; CDR3aa: CASSFRDGAYEQYF
d_gene: .; j_gene: TRBJ1-1; abundance: many; v_gene: TRBV12-3/TRBV12-4; CDR3nt: TGTGCCAGCACCCCGGGGGGAGACTTGAACACTGAAGCTTTCTTT; CDR3aa: CASTPGGDLNTEAFF
d_gene: .; j_gene: TRBJ2-1; abundance: .; v_gene: TRBV6-5; CDR3nt: TGTGCCAGCAGGTCCAGTTGGGAAGACAATGAGCAGTTCTTC; CDR3aa: CASRSSWEDNEQFF
d_gene: TRBD2; j_gene: TRBJ2-1; abundance: many; v_gene: TRBV5-4; CDR3nt: TGTGCCAGCAGCCCGGGGGGGCGGCCCGATGAGCAGTTCTTC; CDR3aa: CASSPGGRPDEQFF
d_gene: .; j_gene: TRBJ1-1; abundance: many; v_gene: TRBV7-9; CDR3nt: TGTGCCAGCAAAGGGTCGACGAACACTGAAGCTTTCTTT; CDR3aa: CASKGSTNTEAFF
d_gene: .; j_gene: TRBJ1-6; abundance: many; v_gene: TRBV3-1; CDR3nt: TGTGCCAGCAGCCTCAGTGATGGGGATTCACCCCTCCACTTT; CDR3aa: CASSLSDGDSPLHF
d_gene: TRBD1; j_gene: TRBJ2-7; abundance: few; v_gene: TRBV12-3/TRBV12-4; CDR3nt: TGTGCCAGCAGCTACGACAGGGGGAGCACCTACGAGCAGTACTTC; CDR3aa: CASSYDRGSTYEQYF
d_gene: .; j_gene: TRBJ2-2; abundance: few; v_gene: TRBV6-2/TRBV6-3; CDR3nt: TGTGCCAGCAGTACAACAGGGCTCACCGGGGAGCTGTTTTTT; CDR3aa: CASSTTGLTGELFF
d_gene: .; j_gene: TRBJ1-1; abundance: few; v_gene: TRBV30; CDR3nt: TGTGCCGTCCTCGGGGAAGAGGGGACTGAAGCTTTCTTT; CDR3aa: CAVLGEEGTEAFF
d_gene: TRBD1; j_gene: TRBJ1-1; abundance: many; v_gene: TRBV10-2; CDR3nt: TGCGCCAGCGGATACAGGGGTACGAACACTGAAGCTTTCTTT; CDR3aa: CASGYRGTNTEAFF
d_gene: .; j_gene: TRBJ2-7; abundance: .; v_gene: TRBV15; CDR3nt: TGTGCCACCAGCAGAGATCTGGCAGGTGCCTACGAGCAGTACTTC; CDR3aa: CATSRDLAGAYEQYF
d_gene: TRBD2; j_gene: TRBJ2-3; abundance: many; v_gene: TRBV11-2; CDR3nt: TGTGCCAGCAGCTTAGGTGGGGGGGAAAGCACAGATACGCAGTATTTT; CDR3aa: CASSLGGGESTDTQYF
d_gene: .; j_gene: TRBJ1-1; abundance: many; v_gene: TRBV4-1; CDR3nt: TGCGCCAGCAGCCAAGGCATACGGAACACTGAAGCTTTCTTT; CDR3aa: CASSQGIRNTEAFF
d_gene: .; j_gene: TRBJ1-1; abundance: many; v_gene: TRBV28; CDR3nt: TGTGCCAGCAGAAGGGAGGGGTACACTGAAGCTTTCTTT; CDR3aa: CASRREGYTEAFF
d_gene: .; j_gene: TRBJ2-5; abundance: few; v_gene: TRBV5-1; CDR3nt: TGCGCCAGCAATTCAGGCAGGGGATGGGAGACCCAGTACTTC; CDR3aa: CASNSGRGWETQYF
d_gene: .; j_gene: TRBJ2-3; abundance: few; v_gene: TRBV4-3; CDR3nt: TGCGCCAGCAGCCAGGTAGCCTCGGGGCGAGGGGATACGCAGTATTTT; CDR3aa: CASSQVASGRGDTQYF
d_gene: TRBD1; j_gene: TRBJ2-1; abundance: many; v_gene: TRBV2; CDR3nt: TGTGCCAGCAGTGACCCTAGGACAGGGCATGAGCAGTTCTTC; CDR3aa: CASSDPRTGHEQFF
d_gene: TRBD1; j_gene: TRBJ2-7; abundance: many; v_gene: TRBV7-7; CDR3nt: TGTGCCAGCGGACAGGGGGCAGGGTACGAGCAGTACTTC; CDR3aa: CASGQGAGYEQYF
d_gene: .; j_gene: TRBJ2-3; abundance: many; v_gene: TRBV20-1; CDR3nt: TGCAGTGCTAGCGCCCGACAATCCACAGATACGCAGTATTTT; CDR3aa: CSASARQSTDTQYF
d_gene: .; j_gene: TRBJ1-5; abundance: few; v_gene: TRBV28; CDR3nt: TGTGCCAGCGCATACGGGGGGCACGGTACACCCCAGCATTTT; CDR3aa: CASAYGGHGTPQHF
d_gene: TRBD2; j_gene: TRBJ2-7; abundance: many; v_gene: TRBV3-1; CDR3nt: TGTGCCAGCAGCCAAGAGGAACTAGCGGGGAGAGAGCAGTACTTC; CDR3aa: CASSQEELAGREQYF
d_gene: .; j_gene: TRBJ1-3; abundance: many; v_gene: TRBV11-3; CDR3nt: TGTGCCAGCAGCTTAGCCGCGGGCAGGGTTGGAAACACCATATATTTT; CDR3aa: CASSLAAGRVGNTIYF
d_gene: .; j_gene: TRBJ2-7; abundance: few; v_gene: TRBV4-1; CDR3nt: TGCGCCAGCAGCCAGGAGACGTGGGGTAACGAGCAGTACTTC; CDR3aa: CASSQETWGNEQYF
d_gene: TRBD2; j_gene: TRBJ2-1; abundance: .; v_gene: TRBV7-2; CDR3nt: TGTGCCAGCAGCCCTAGGGCTAGCGGGGGGTACAATGAGCAGTTCTTC; CDR3aa: CASSPRASGGYNEQFF
d_gene: .; j_gene: TRBJ1-5; abundance: many; v_gene: TRBV7-8; CDR3nt: TGTGCCAGCAGCTCCCTACAGGGAGGGGATCAGCCCCAGCATTTT; CDR3aa: CASSSLQGGDQPQHF
d_gene: .; j_gene: TRBJ1-5; abundance: many; v_gene: TRBV12-3/TRBV12-4; CDR3nt: TGTGCCAGCAGTCCCCCGGGAAGAAATAGCAATCAGCCCCAGCATTTT; CDR3aa: CASSPPGRNSNQPQHF
d_gene: TRBD1; j_gene: TRBJ1-2; abundance: few; v_gene: TRBV7-9; CDR3nt: TGTGCCAGCAGCCCTTCCGGACAGGGGGAAACCTATGGCTACACCTTC; CDR3aa: CASSPSGQGETYGYTF
d_gene: .; j_gene: TRBJ2-7; abundance: many; v_gene: TRBV28; CDR3nt: TGTGCCAGCAATCGGCAGGGGGGGTCCTACGAGCAGTACTTC; CDR3aa: CASNRQGGSYEQYF
d_gene: TRBD1; j_gene: TRBJ1-5; abundance: few; v_gene: TRBV12-3/TRBV12-4; CDR3nt: TGTGCCAGCAGTCCCCAGGGGGCCGACAATCAGCCCCAGCATTTT; CDR3aa: CASSPQGADNQPQHF
d_gene: .; j_gene: TRBJ2-5; abundance: .; v_gene: TRBV20-1; CDR3nt: TGCAGTGCTAGAGAATCAGGGTCCCAAGAGACCCAGTACTTC; CDR3aa: CSARESGSQETQYF